This is a list of T cell receptor beta chains from one sample in a study of cytomegalovirus exposure and HLA in healthy donors. The protocol was immunoSEQ multiplex PCR, while the TCRdb copy is restricted to in-frame clones and leaves out a portion. The table has about 74,000 clones, around 95% seen once. Sequencing was performed on PBMCs. The source of these receptors is a woman aged 18-29 years in good health and CMV-seropositive. Each CDR3 is given with its conserved first and last residue. D genes are given only for firm matches. A clone size is listed for some rows: how often the clone was seen (once, few, many), or a class if it is expanded.

D gene	V gene	clone size	J gene	CDR3 DNA	CDR3 protein
-	TRBV27	once	TRBJ2-1	TGTGCCAGCAGTTACAGCCAGTACAATGAGCAGTTCTTC	CASSYSQYNEQFF
TRBD1	TRBV30	once	TRBJ1-6	TGTGCCTGGAGGTCGGACAGGATTGATTCACCCCTCCACTTT	CAWRSDRIDSPLHF
-	TRBV7-9	-	TRBJ2-7	TGTGCCAGCAGCTTAGCGCGAGGCGGACGCGGGGATCTCGAGCAGTACTTC	CASSLARGGRGDLEQYF
TRBD1	TRBV28	-	TRBJ1-5	TGTGCCAGCAGTCCGGGACAGGGGGCGGGTCAGCCCCAGCATTTT	CASSPGQGAGQPQHF
TRBD1	TRBV7-9	-	TRBJ1-1	TGTGCCAGCAGCTTAGCGGGACAGTGGGGGACTGAAGCTTTCTTT	CASSLAGQWGTEAFF
-	TRBV7-2	once	TRBJ2-5	TGTGCCAGCAGCTTGGATGGGGGGACTGTTGTTGAGACCCAGTACTTC	CASSLDGGTVVETQYF
-	TRBV9	-	TRBJ1-4	TGTGCCAGCAGCGTCGACATGGGGGGGTTCGGGGAAAAACTGTTTTTT	CASSVDMGGFGEKLFF
-	TRBV12-5	-	TRBJ1-1	TGTGCTAGTGGTTTGGTACCGAGGAACACTGAAGCTTTCTTT	CASGLVPRNTEAFF
TRBD1	TRBV29-1	-	TRBJ1-2	TGCAGCGCTGGGGATCGGGACAGAGTGAACTATGGCTACACCTTC	CSAGDRDRVNYGYTF
-	TRBV9	once	TRBJ1-5	TGTGCCAGCAGCGTGGGACACGGTAGCAATCAGCCCCAGCATTTT	CASSVGHGSNQPQHF
-	TRBV4-2	-	TRBJ2-5	TGTGCCAGCAGCCATTCCTATCCCGGGGAGGACCAGTACTTC	CASSHSYPGEDQYF
TRBD1	TRBV6-1	-	TRBJ2-1	TGTGCCAGCAGGACAGGGGGAACTGAGCAGTTCTTC	CASRTGGTEQFF
-	TRBV7-3	once	TRBJ2-1	TGTGCCAGCAGTGGGCGGGGAAGGGGTGAGCAGTTCTTC	CASSGRGRGEQFF
TRBD2	TRBV30	-	TRBJ2-3	TGTGCGGAGGCGGGGGGGGGTACGCAGTATTTT	CAEAGGGTQYF
-	TRBV6-5	-	TRBJ2-7	TGTGCCAGCAGTCGCCTCGGGGTGAGCTCCTACGAGCAGTACTTC	CASSRLGVSSYEQYF
-	TRBV6-5	-	TRBJ1-1	TGTGCCAGCAGTTACTCGACTGGGGCGGACACTGAAGCTTTCTTT	CASSYSTGADTEAFF
-	TRBV18	once	TRBJ1-5	TGTGCCAGCTCACGGGACAACAATCAGCCCCAGCATTTT	CASSRDNNQPQHF
TRBD2	TRBV27	-	TRBJ2-7	TGTGCCAGCAGTCGAATAGCTAGCGGGAGGTCGGGCGAGCAGTACTTC	CASSRIASGRSGEQYF
TRBD2	TRBV10-3	once	TRBJ2-3	TGTGCCATCACTTCTAGCGGTAGCACAGATACGCAGTATTTT	CAITSSGSTDTQYF
-	TRBV29-1	-	TRBJ2-1	TGCAGCGTTGAACCGAGCAATGAGCAGTTCTTC	CSVEPSNEQFF
TRBD2	TRBV2	-	TRBJ2-1	TGTGCCAGCAGTGGACTAGCGGGAGATGAGCAGTTCTTC	CASSGLAGDEQFF
-	TRBV19	-	TRBJ2-1	TGTGCCAGTAGTATTCTTCCTGAGTGGTACTACAATGAGCAGTTCTTC	CASSILPEWYYNEQFF
-	TRBV21-1	-	TRBJ2-1	TGTGCCAGCAGCAAATCGATTTTACTAGCGGGAGAACGCAAGTCTAATGAGCAGTTCTTC	CASSKSILLAGERKSNEQFF
TRBD2	TRBV4-2	-	TRBJ2-5	TGTGCCAGCAGCCCCAGGCCGGGGGGGGAGGGGGAGACCCAGTACTTC	CASSPRPGGEGETQYF
TRBD1	TRBV4-1	-	TRBJ1-2	TGCGCCAGCAGCCGCCTCCAGGGGGCGGTTCTATCGCGGACCTTC	CASSRLQGAVLSRTF
-	TRBV19	-	TRBJ2-7	TGTGCCAGTAGTATATTTACTAACTACGAGCAGTACTTC	CASSIFTNYEQYF
TRBD1	TRBV19	-	TRBJ1-6	TGTGCCAGTAGTATGGGACAGTATAATTCACCCCTCCACTTT	CASSMGQYNSPLHF
-	TRBV11-3	-	TRBJ1-4	TGTGCCAGCAGCGACCGGGCGGAGGGCATTAGTGAAAAACTGTTTTTT	CASSDRAEGISEKLFF
TRBD2	TRBV2	-	TRBJ2-6	TGTGCCAGCGCGATTCTAGCGGGAGTATCTGGGGCCAACGTCCTGACTTTC	CASAILAGVSGANVLTF
-	TRBV4-1	-	TRBJ2-5	TGCGCCAGCAGCCGAGCTCTATGGGAGACCCAGTACTTC	CASSRALWETQYF